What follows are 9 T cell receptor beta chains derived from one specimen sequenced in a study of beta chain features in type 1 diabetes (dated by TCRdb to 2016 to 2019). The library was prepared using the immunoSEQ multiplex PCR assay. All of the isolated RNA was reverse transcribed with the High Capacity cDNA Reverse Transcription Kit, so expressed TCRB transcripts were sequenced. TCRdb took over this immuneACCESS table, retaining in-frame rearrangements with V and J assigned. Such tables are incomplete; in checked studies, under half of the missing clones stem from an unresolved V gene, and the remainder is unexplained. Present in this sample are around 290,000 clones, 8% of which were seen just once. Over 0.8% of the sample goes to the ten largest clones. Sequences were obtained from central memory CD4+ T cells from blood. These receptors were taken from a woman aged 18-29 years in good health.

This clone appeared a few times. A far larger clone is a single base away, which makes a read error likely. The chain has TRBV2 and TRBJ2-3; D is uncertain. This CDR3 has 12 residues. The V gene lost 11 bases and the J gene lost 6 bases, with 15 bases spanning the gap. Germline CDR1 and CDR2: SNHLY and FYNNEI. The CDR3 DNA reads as TGTGCCTGCACCTCCGTTTCGGATACGCAGTATTTT. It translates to CACTSVSDTQYF.

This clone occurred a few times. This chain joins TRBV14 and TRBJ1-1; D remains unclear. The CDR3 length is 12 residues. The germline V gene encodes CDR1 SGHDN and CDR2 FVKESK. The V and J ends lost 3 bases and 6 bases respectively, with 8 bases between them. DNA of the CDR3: TGTGCCAGCAGCCAGGTCCTGGCTGAAGCTTTCTTT. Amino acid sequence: CASSQVLAEAFF.

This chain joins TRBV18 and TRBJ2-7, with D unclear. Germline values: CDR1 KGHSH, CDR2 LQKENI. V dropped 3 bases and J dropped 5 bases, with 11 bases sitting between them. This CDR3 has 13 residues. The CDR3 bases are TGTGCCAGCTCACCCCAGGACGGACACGAGCAGTACTTC. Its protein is CASSPQDGHEQYF.

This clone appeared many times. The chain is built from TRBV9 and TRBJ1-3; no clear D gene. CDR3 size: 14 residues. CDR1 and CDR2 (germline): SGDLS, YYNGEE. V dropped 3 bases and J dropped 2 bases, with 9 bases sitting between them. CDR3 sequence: CASSGPSAGNTIYF. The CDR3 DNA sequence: TGTGCCAGCAGCGGACCCTCGGCTGGAAACACCATATATTTT.

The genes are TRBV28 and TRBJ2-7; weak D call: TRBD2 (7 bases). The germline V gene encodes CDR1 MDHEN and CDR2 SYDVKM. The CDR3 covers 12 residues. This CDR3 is CASSLGRGAPHV. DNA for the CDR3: TGTGCCAGCAGTCTGGGTCGGGGGGCCCCGCACGTC.

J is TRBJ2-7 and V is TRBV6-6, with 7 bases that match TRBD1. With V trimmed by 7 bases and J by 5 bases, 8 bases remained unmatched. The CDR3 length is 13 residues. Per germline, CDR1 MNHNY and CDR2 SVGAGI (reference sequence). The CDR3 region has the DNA TGTGCCAGCAAGGGACAGTCGTTCCACGAGCAGTACTTC. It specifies CASKGQSFHEQYF.

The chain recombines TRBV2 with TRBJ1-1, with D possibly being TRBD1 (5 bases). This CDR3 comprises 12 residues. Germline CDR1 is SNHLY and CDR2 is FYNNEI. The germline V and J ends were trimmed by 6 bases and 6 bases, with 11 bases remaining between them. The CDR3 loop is CASSLVGAEAFF. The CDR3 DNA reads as TGTGCCAGCAGCTTAGTAGGGGCTGAAGCTTTCTTT.

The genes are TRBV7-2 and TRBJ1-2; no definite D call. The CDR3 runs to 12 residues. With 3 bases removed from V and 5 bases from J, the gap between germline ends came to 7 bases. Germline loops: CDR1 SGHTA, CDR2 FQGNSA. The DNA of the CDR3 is TGTGCCAGCAGCTTTCGATCGTATGGCTACACCTTC. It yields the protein CASSFRSYGYTF.

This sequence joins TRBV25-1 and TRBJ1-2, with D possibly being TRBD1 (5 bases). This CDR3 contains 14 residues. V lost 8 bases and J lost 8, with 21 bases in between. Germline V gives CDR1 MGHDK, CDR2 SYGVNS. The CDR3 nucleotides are TGTGCCAGCTCCCGAGGGACCACGCCGGGGGGCTACACCTTC. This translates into CASSRGTTPGGYTF.